The 5 T cell receptor beta chains below all came from one sample that was sequenced in a study of identical twins' blood T cells. One entry per CDR3 protein, called by TCRdb with MiXCR from the 5' RACE reads. The sample has 300,000 to 450,000 distinct CDR3 sequences, under 30% seen once; the top ten hold roughly 5.5%. Sequenced input: PBMCs. The source of these receptors is a woman between 18 and 49 years old in good health.

This clonotype was seen only a few times. The germline gene is not matched at one end of the junction; a read error may be the cause. The J gene is TRBJ2-3, the V gene TRBV2; D perhaps matches TRBD1 (6 bases). The CDR3 has 14 residues. CDR1 is SNHLY, CDR2 FYNNEI, per germline. This CDR3 is CASTEQGSTDTQYF. The CDR3 region has the DNA TGTGCCAGCACTGAACAGGGATCCACAGATACGCAGTATTTT. The full variable domain, its missing parts supplied by reference TRBV2 and TRBJ2-3, is EPEVTQTPSHQVTQMGQEVILRCVPISNHLYFYWYRQILGQKVEFLVSFYNNEISEKSEIFDDQFSVERPDGSNFTLKIRSTKLEDSAMYFCASTEQGSTDTQYFGPGTRLTVL.

This clonotype was seen a few times. This rearrangement joins TRBV19 to TRBJ2-3, with D unresolved. CDR1 and CDR2 from the germline V gene are LNHDA and SQIVND (reference sequence). The CDR3 is 14 residues long. V shed 4 bases and J shed 0 bases, with 8 bases lying between them. CDR3 in DNA: TGTGCCAGTAGTAGTGCCGAGAGCACAGATACGCAGTATTTT. Protein product: CASSSAESTDTQYF.

The DNA of the CDR3 is TGTGCCAGCAGCCAACGGCTACAAGAGACCCAGTACTTC. This sequence encodes CASSQRLQETQYF. The rearrangement joins TRBV4-2 to TRBJ2-5, with unresolved D. The CDR3 spans 13 residues. Germline V gives CDR1 LGHNA, CDR2 YNFKEQ. V shed 2 bases and J shed 2 bases, with 6 bases lying between them.

The rearrangement links TRBV7-2 to TRBJ1-2, with 7 bases identical to TRBD1. The V gene's germline CDR1 is SGHTA and CDR2 FQGNSA. Trimming took 1 base from V and 4 from J; bases not matched to a gene: 6. The CDR3 spans 15 residues. CDR3 loop: CASSLGSDRTYGYTF. The CDR3 DNA is TGTGCCAGCAGCTTAGGTTCGGACAGGACCTATGGCTACACCTTC.

V is TRBV20-1 and J is TRBJ1-5; D remains unclear. The CDR3 loop spans 14 amino acids. Germline CDR1 reads DFQATT; CDR2 reads SNEGSKA (reference sequence). Trimming stripped 5 bases from V and 2 bases from J, with 13 bases between. CDR3: CSASDVAGNQPQHF. The CDR3 DNA sequence: TGCAGTGCTTCGGACGTTGCGGGCAATCAGCCCCAGCATTTT.